Included here is one T cell receptor (beta chain) sequence, with context. The data belong to a study of blood T cell repertoires in COVID-19. Whole-study context: The study drew acute and convalescent COVID-19 samples from the United States, Italy and Spain. In each case, the material was cDNA or gDNA derived from T cells, B-cell-depleted T cells, or PBMCs.

Methods used by the authors: Estimation of nucleated cell counts relied on the amplification of reference gene primers. The protocol was immunoSEQ multiplex PCR, while the TCRdb copy is restricted to in-frame clones and leaves out a portion. For V, J and clone size, that table is used; D and trimming come from the DNA. The sample records 30,000 to 40,000 clones, just under 75% being singletons. The CDR3 covers 16 residues. CDR1 and CDR2 from the germline V gene are WNHNN and SYGVQD (reference sequence). V was clipped by 6 bases and J by 0 bases, with 15 bases between them. Enrolled during active infection, Seattle patients were then followed longitudinally.

The rearrangement uses TRBV10-1 and TRBJ1-3; perhaps TRBD1 as D (6 bases). The sequencing sample was made of peripheral blood. The TCR was taken from a man aged 65-85 years with COVID-19, enrolled during active disease. The CDR3 DNA is TGCGCCAGCAGGGACAGTCAAAAGGGCTCTGGAAACACCATATATTTT. Its translation: CASRDSQKGSGNTIYF.